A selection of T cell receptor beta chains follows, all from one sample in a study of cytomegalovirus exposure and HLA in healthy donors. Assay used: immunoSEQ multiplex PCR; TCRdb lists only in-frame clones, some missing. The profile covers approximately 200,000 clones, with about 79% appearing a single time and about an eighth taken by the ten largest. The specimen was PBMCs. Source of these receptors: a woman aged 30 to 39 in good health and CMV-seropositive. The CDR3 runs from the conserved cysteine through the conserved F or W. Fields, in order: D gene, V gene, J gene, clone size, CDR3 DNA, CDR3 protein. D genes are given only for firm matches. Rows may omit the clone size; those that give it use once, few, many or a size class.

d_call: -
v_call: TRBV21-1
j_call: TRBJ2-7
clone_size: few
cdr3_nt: TGTGCCAGCAGCAGCCCCCGGGACAGCTCCTACGAGCAGTACTTC
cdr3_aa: CASSSPRDSSYEQYF

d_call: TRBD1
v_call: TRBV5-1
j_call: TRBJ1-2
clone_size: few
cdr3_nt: TGCGCCAGCAGTACAGGGGTGGGCTATGGCTACACCTTC
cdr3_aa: CASSTGVGYGYTF

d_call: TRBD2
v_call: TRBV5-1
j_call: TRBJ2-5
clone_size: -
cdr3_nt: TGCGCCAGCAGACAACAAGCGGGAGGTGAGACCCAGTACTTC
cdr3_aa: CASRQQAGGETQYF

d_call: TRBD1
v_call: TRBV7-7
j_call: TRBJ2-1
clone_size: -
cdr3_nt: TGTGCTAGCAGCTTAGGGACAGGGGCTTCTCACAATGAGCAGTTCTTC
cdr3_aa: CASSLGTGASHNEQFF

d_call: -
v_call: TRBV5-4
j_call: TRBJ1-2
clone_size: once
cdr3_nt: TGTGCCAGCACCGGACTTGGCCGGATCTCCTATGGCTACACCTTC
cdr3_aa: CASTGLGRISYGYTF

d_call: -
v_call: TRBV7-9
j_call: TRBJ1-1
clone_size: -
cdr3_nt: TGTGCCAGCAGCTTCCAAGCACTTACGAACACTGAAGCTTTCTTT
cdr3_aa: CASSFQALTNTEAFF

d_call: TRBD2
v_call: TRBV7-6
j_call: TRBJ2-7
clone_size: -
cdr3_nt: TGTGCCAGCAGCTTAGCTCGTGCGGGAGGGACTACGGAGCAGTACTTC
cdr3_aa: CASSLARAGGTTEQYF

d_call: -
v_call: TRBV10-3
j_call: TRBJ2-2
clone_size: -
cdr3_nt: TGTGCCATCAGTGAGTCGGGACACCTTACCGGGGAGCTGTTTTTT
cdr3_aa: CAISESGHLTGELFF

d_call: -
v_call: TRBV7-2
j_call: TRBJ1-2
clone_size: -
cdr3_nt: TGTGCCAGCAGCTCCGGAGGCGGCTATGGCTACACCTTC
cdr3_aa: CASSSGGGYGYTF

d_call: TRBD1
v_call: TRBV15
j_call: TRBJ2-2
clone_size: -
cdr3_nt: TGTGCCACCAGCAGAGTTTCACAACCGGGACAGGGTTTGAGGACCGGGGAGCTGTTTTTT
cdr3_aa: CATSRVSQPGQGLRTGELFF

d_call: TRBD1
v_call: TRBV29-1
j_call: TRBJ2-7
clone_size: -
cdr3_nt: TGCAGCGTTGGGTCGGACAGGGCCTACGAGCAGTACTTC
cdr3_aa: CSVGSDRAYEQYF

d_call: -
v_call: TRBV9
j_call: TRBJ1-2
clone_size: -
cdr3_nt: TGTGCCAGCAGCGTAGCCCCCGAGGATGGCTACACCTTC
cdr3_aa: CASSVAPEDGYTF

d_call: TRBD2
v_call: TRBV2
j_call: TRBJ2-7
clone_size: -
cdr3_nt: TGTGCCAGCAGTGAAGAACTAGCGGGCTCCTACGAGCAGTACTTC
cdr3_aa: CASSEELAGSYEQYF

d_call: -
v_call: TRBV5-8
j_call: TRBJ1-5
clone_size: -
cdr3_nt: TGTGCCAGCAGTCCATCCCGCGATCAGCCCCAGCATTTT
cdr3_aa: CASSPSRDQPQHF

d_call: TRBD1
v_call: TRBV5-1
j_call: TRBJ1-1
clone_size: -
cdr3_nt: TGCGCCAGCAGAATTGCGACAGGGGCGATCACTGAAGCTTTCTTT
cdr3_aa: CASRIATGAITEAFF

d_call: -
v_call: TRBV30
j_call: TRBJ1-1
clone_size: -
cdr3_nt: TGTGCCTGGAGTCCCCCCATCGTCGGGGGGACTGAAGCTTTCTTT
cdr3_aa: CAWSPPIVGGTEAFF

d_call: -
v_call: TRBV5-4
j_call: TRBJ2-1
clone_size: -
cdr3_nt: TGTGCCAGCAGCTTGGAGAGCGGTACCTACAATGAGCAGTTCTTC
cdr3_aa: CASSLESGTYNEQFF

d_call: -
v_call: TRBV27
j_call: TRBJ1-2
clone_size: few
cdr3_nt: TGTGCCAGCAGTCAAACAGGCGTCTATGGCTACACCTTC
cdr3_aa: CASSQTGVYGYTF

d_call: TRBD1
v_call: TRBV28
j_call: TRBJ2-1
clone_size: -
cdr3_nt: TGTGCCAGCAGTCCATGGACAGGGACATACAATGAGCAGTTCTTC
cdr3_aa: CASSPWTGTYNEQFF

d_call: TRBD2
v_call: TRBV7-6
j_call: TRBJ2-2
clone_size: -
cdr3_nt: TGTGCCAGCAGCTTAGTCGGGGGGGCTTCGACCGGGGAGCTGTTTTTT
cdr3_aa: CASSLVGGASTGELFF

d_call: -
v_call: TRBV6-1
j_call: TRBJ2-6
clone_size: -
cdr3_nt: TGTGCCAGCCTTCGCGGTAGCTCTGGGGCCAACGTCCTGACTTTC
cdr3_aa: CASLRGSSGANVLTF

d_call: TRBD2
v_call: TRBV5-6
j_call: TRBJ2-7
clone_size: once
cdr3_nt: TGTGCCAGCAGCTTTCGGCCTAGCGGGACCCCTCGTCGCCCCGAGCAGTACTTC
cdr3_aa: CASSFRPSGTPRRPEQYF

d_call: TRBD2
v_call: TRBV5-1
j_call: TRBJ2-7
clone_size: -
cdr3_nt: TGCGCCAGCAGCCCGGGGACTAGCTCCTACGAGCAGTACTTC
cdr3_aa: CASSPGTSSYEQYF

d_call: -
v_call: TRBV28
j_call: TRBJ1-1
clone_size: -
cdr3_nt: TGTGCCAGCACCTCAGGACAGCCGGTTACTGAAGCTTTCTTT
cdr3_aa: CASTSGQPVTEAFF

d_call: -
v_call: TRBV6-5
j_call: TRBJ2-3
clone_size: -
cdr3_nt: TGTGCCAGCTATAGCAGGGCAGGAGCAGATACGCAGTATTTT
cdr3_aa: CASYSRAGADTQYF

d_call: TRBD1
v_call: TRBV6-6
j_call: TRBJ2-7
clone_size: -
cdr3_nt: TGTGCCAGCAGCTCCGGGACAGCACTGATCCAGCAGTACTTC
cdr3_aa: CASSSGTALIQQYF

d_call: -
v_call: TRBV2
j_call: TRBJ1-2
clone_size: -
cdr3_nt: TGTGCCAGCAGTGTGGGGCCCCACTATGGCTACACCTTC
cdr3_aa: CASSVGPHYGYTF

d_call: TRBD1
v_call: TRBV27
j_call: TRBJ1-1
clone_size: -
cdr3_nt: TGTGCCAGCAGTTTCCCGGGGACAGGGGTGACTTTCTTT
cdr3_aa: CASSFPGTGVTFF

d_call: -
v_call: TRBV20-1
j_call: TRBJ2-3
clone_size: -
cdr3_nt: TGCGGAGAGCGTTCTCTCGGTACGCAGTATTTT
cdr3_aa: CGERSLGTQYF

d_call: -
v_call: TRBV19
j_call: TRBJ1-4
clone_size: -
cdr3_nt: TGTGCCAGTACCAACTATCGGGAAAAACTGTTTTTT
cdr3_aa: CASTNYREKLFF

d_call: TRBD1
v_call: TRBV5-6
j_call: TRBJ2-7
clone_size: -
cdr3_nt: TGTGCCACCTTCCGGTTTGGGACAGGGTCTTCCTACGAGCAGTACTTC
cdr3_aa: CATFRFGTGSSYEQYF

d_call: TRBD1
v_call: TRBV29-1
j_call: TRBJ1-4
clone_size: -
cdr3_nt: TGCAGCGTGGCTCCAGGGGGCGCGAGTGAAAAACTGTTTTTT
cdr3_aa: CSVAPGGASEKLFF

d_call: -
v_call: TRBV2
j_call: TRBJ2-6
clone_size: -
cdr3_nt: TGTGCCAGCAGATTAGGAGGGACTGGGGCCAACGTCCTGACTTTC
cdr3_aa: CASRLGGTGANVLTF

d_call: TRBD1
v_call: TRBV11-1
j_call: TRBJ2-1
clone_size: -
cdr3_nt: TGTGCCAGCAGCTTCCCGACAGGGGACGACAATGAGCAGTTCTTC
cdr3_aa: CASSFPTGDDNEQFF

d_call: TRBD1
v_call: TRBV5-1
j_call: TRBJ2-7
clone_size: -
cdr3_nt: TGCGCCAGCAGCAATGTGGACAGGGCTGGCTACGAGCAGTACTTC
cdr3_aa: CASSNVDRAGYEQYF

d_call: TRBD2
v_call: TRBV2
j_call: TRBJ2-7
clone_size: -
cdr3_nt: TGTGCCAGCAGTGAAGTTGGGGGGGTAGGGGTCGAGCAGTACTTC
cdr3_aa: CASSEVGGVGVEQYF

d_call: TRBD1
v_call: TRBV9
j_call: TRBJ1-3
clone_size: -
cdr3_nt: TGTGCCAGCAGCGACAGAACAGGGGCTGGAAACACCATATATTTT
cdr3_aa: CASSDRTGAGNTIYF

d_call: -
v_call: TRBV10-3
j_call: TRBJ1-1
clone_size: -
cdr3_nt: TGTGCCATCAGTCCGGGGAGGATGAACACTGAAGCTTTCTTT
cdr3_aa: CAISPGRMNTEAFF

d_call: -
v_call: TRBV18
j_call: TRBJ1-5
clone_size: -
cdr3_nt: TGTGCCAGCTCACCTTCCGTGAGTCAGCCCCAGCATTTT
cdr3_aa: CASSPSVSQPQHF

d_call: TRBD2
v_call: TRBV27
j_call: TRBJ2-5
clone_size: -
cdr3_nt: TGTGCCAGCTCCCTGGGACTAGCGGGAACCTTGCAAGAGACCCAGTACTTC
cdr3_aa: CASSLGLAGTLQETQYF

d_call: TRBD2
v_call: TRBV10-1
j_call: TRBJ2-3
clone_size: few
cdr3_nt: TGCGCCAGGCCGGGACTAGGGGGTGATACGCAGTATTTT
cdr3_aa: CARPGLGGDTQYF

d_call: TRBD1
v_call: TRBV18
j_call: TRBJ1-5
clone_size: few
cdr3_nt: TGTGCCAGCTCACCACAAGTCGGGACAGATCAGCCCCAGCATTTT
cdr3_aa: CASSPQVGTDQPQHF

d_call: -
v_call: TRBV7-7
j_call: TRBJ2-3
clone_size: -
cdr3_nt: TGTGCTAGCAGCTTAGCAGGGGTTGCAGATACGCAGTATTTT
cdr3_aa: CASSLAGVADTQYF

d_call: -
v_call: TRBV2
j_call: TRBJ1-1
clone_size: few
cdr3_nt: TGTGCCAGCAGTGTGGGCCAGTCGAACACTGAAGCTTTCTTT
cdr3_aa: CASSVGQSNTEAFF

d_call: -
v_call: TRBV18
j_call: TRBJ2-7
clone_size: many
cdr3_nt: TGTGCCAGCTCAGGGGGCTCGTACGAGCAGTACTTC
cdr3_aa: CASSGGSYEQYF

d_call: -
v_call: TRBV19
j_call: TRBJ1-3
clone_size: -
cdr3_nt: TGTGCCAGTTCGACACGAGTAGTGAGTACCATATATTTT
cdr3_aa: CASSTRVVSTIYF

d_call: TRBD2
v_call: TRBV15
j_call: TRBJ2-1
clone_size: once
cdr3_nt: TGTGCCACCAGCTCACCGACTAGCGGGAGGTTAAGGAATGAGCAGTTCTTC
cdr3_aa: CATSSPTSGRLRNEQFF